The present T cell receptor beta chain was sequenced within a study of blood T cell repertoires in COVID-19. Overall study: Donors in the United States, Italy and Spain gave samples during acute or convalescent COVID-19.

Germline V gives CDR1 MNHEY, CDR2 SMNVEV (reference sequence). The length of the CDR3 is 16 residues. V was cut by 1 base and J by 3 bases, with 13 bases left in between. Authors' analysis steps: Reference gene primer amplification yielded estimated nucleated cell counts. The table came from immunoSEQ multiplex PCR; TCRdb's copy has only in-frame clones and leaves some out. From that table come the V and J calls and clone size; the DNA was used to work out D and trimming. The table shows some 150,000 clones, with 84% occurring only once. Donors were grouped by their self-reported clinical history. Specimen: PBMCs or T cells enriched from blood (not recorded which). The TCR was taken from a woman between 50 and 59 years old who had been exposed to COVID-19. The chain carries TRBV27 and TRBJ1-5; tentatively, D is TRBD1 (6 bases). As DNA, the CDR3 is TGTGCCAGCAGTTTATTGGCGGGGGCCAACAATCAGCCCCAGCATTTT. It yields the protein CASSLLAGANNQPQHF.